This T cell receptor beta chain stems from a study of blood T cells in healthy people across ages (dated by TCRdb to the mid-2010s). A note on the overall study: In model experiments, roughly one uniquely barcoded TCR beta cDNA molecule per two T cells was captured by template switching. To track age-related changes in TCR beta repertoire diversity, the study relied on deep sequencing normalized with unique cDNA molecular identifiers. Donors were grouped into four age groups: young (average about 15 years), middle-aged (around 39), aged (approximately 67) and long-lived (approximately 82). Donors of different ages were randomly distributed across sequencing lanes to avoid experimental bias. Using the same blood draw, the study looked at two additional independent replicas of 1 million unique cDNA reads for two donors, one aged 18 to 30 and the other aged 80 or older. Overall study outcomes, separate from this receptor: Estimates of total diversity based on one million sequenced T cells were considered lower bounds and underestimates. The CMV infection status of donors was not known, potentially confounding age-related changes in expanded clonotypes. The long-lived group showed more naive CD4+ T cells, fewer expanded clones and increased TCR diversity than the aged group, suggesting age selection. Observed TCR beta diversity per million T cells fell roughly linearly with age, and a significant reduction was already apparent by age roughly 40. Since profiling was done on bulk unsorted PBMCs, naive and antigen-experienced compartments could not be conclusively compared. Observed TCR beta diversity correlated strongly with the percentage of naive T cells measured by flow cytometry.

Taken from cysteine to phenylalanine, the CDR3 has 15 residues. CDR3 DNA only is kept here, 45 bases in frame from base 1. Via the germline V gene, CDR1 is SGHTA and CDR2 FQGNSA. Systemically healthy Caucasian individuals from Russia, 39 in total and aged about 6 to 90 years, were included as donors. About 10 milliliters of peripheral blood were collected from each donor into EDTA-treated Vacutainer tubes. Ficoll-Paque density-gradient centrifugation was used to isolate PBMCs, with at least 6 million obtained per sample. Total RNA, at least 6 micrograms per sample, was extracted from PBMCs with Trizol reagent. The percentages of naive CD45RAhigh/CD27high T cells were determined by flow cytometry on a PBMC aliquot from every donor. Notes on this clonotype: Its binding antigen is unknown. Germline and junction disagree at one end, which may indicate a read error.

Preparation of the library involved 5' RACE. Sequencing used an Illumina HiSeq 2500. The second PCR ran for roughly 7 to 11 cycles and used a J-beta primer mix along with a sample-barcoded 5' primer. Each TCR beta cDNA molecule received a unique molecular identifier from a template-switch 5' adaptor carrying 12 random nucleotides. Each sample yielded at least 2.5 million CDR3-containing paired-end reads. All of the RNA was converted into first-strand cDNA using the Mint cDNA synthesis kit, with a TRBC-specific oligonucleotide serving as the primer. Following uracil-DNA glycosylase treatment, a first 18-cycle PCR with universal primers M1SS and BC2_uni_R was performed on all cDNA. The paper's processing steps were these. For normalization, 1 million high-quality reads, each with a distinct molecular identifier, were randomly selected from each sample. Instead of being binned into consensus sequences, reads with shared molecular identifiers were discarded. MiTCR, with a Q25 quality threshold and the strictest error-elimination algorithm, was used for CDR3 identification, clonotype clustering and error correction. A nonparametric unseen species model with Euler transformation was used to estimate a lower bound on total TCR beta diversity. TCRdb ran its own pipeline on the public reads, namely fastp trimming at Q25 and MiXCR clone calling, and kept in-frame beta chains. Rows are combined by CDR3 protein, so each entry shows the most common genes and DNA. The V and J calls were not made by the authors but by TCRdb's processing. The sample records about 1,400,000 distinct CDR3 sequences, 59% of which are singletons. The top ten clones comprise over 5.5% of the sample.

This receptor was obtained from a man aged 18 to 30 in good health. Sequencing was performed on blood. The V and J segments used are TRBV7-2 and TRBJ2-3; TRBD1 is a possible D gene, resting on 5 matching bases. The sequenced DNA: TGTGCCAGCAGCTCGAACAGGAGAAGCAAAGATACGCAGTATTTT. Its coded protein is CASSSNRRSKDTQYF.